One sample yielded the 32 T cell receptor beta chains listed below, sequenced in a study of cytomegalovirus exposure and HLA in healthy donors. The PCR ran on 60 Vbeta and 13 Jbeta primers. Only in-frame clones appear in the TCRdb table, and some are missing; sequencing was by immunoSEQ multiplex PCR. This sample yields approximately 200,000 clones, of which over 75% are seen a single time; under 3% belongs to the top ten. Source material: PBMCs. All receptors derive from a woman between 50 and 59 years old in good health and CMV-seronegative.

This chain links TRBV28 with TRBJ2-1, with 7 bases aligning to TRBD2. The CDR3 covers 15 residues. In germline, CDR1 is MDHEN, CDR2 SYDVKM. The ends lost 3 bases at V and 7 bases at J; junction bases unmatched: 9. CDR3 amino acids: CASSFEGGPRNEQFF. The CDR3 DNA sequence: TGTGCCAGCAGTTTCGAGGGAGGGCCCCGGAATGAGCAGTTCTTC. Full variable domain (rest looked up from reference TRBV28 and TRBJ2-1): DVKVTQSSRYLVKRTGEKVFLECVQDMDHENMFWYRQDPGLGLRLIYFSYDVKMKEKGDIPEGYSVSREKKERFSLILESASTNQTSMYLCASSFEGGPRNEQFFGPGTRLTVL.

This clone was detected once. The chain couples TRBV6-5 to TRBJ2-1; TRBD1 matches 8 bases. CDR1 and CDR2 from the germline V gene are MNHEY and SVGAGI. J gave up 10 bases and V 5 bases, and 7 bases lay outside the gene matches. This CDR3 spans 13 amino acids. DNA for the CDR3: TGTGCCAGCAGTCTAGGACAGGGTATGGAGCAGTTCTTC. Protein sequence: CASSLGQGMEQFF.

The chain employs TRBV4-2 and TRBJ2-7; TRBD2 matches at 10 bases. This CDR3 region has 15 residues. CDR1 and CDR2 from the germline V gene are LGHNA and YNFKEQ. V lost 1 base, J lost 4 bases, and 4 bases stayed unmatched. Here the CDR3 DNA reads TGTGCCAGCAGCCAAGGACTAGCGGGTGTTTACGAGCAGTACTTC. Translation: CASSQGLAGVYEQYF.

The chain links TRBV6-5 to TRBJ1-1; no definite D call. Trimming cost V 2 bases and J 0 bases, with 13 bases left between them. This CDR3 has 16 residues. CDR1 is MNHEY, CDR2 SVGAGI, per germline. In DNA form, the CDR3 reads TGTGCCAGCAGTTACCACACGCCGGGAATGAACACTGAAGCTTTCTTT. Its translation is CASSYHTPGMNTEAFF.

This clone has a handful of counts. The chain joins TRBV28 to TRBJ1-4, with TRBD1 matching 7 bases. Per germline, CDR1 MDHEN and CDR2 SYDVKM. V shed 6 bases, J shed 1 base, and the junction held 5 bases outside the gene matches. The CDR3 loop spans 15 amino acids. In DNA, the CDR3 is TGTGCCAGCAGACTAAACAGGGGAACTAATGAAAAACTGTTTTTT. The encoded protein is CASRLNRGTNEKLFF.

The V and J genes are TRBV7-9 and TRBJ2-2; 10 bases match TRBD2. The CDR3 is made up of 15 amino acids. The V gene's germline CDR1 is SEHNR and CDR2 FQNEAQ (reference sequence). V gave up 6 bases and J gave up 1 base; unmatched junction bases: 2. The CDR3 region has the DNA TGTGCCAGCAGTCCTAGCGGGGGGAACACCGGGGAGCTGTTTTTT. This sequence encodes CASSPSGGNTGELFF.

The V call is TRBV6-1, the J call TRBJ1-1, with 7 bases aligning to TRBD1. The V segment lost 2 bases and the J segment 4 bases; nucleotides outside the gene matches: 7. From germline, CDR1 is MNHNS and CDR2 SASEGT. The CDR3 has 15 amino acids. The CDR3 DNA reads TGTGCCAGCAGTGAAAGGGGGCGGGGTGGCACTGAAGCTTTCTTT. Residues: CASSERGRGGTEAFF.

This clone was seen only once. The V and J genes are TRBV18 and TRBJ2-4, with TRBD2 matching over 11 bases. The CDR3 has 18 amino acids. Per germline, CDR1 KGHSH and CDR2 LQKENI. V was pared by 1 base and J by 1 base, with 6 bases of the junction left unmatched. DNA of the CDR3: TGTGCCAGCTCACCACTAGCGGGAGGGCCGGCGGCCAAAAACATTCAGTACTTC. Translation: CASSPLAGGPAAKNIQYF.

This chain joins TRBV30 and TRBJ1-1, with D uncertain. Germline CDR1 reads GTSNPN; CDR2 reads SVGIG (reference sequence). The CDR3 is made up of 13 amino acids. V lost 0 bases to trimming and J lost 3 bases, with 8 bases between them. The CDR3 nucleotides are TGTGCCTGGAGTGTAGCCCGATACACTGAAGCTTTCTTT. Translated: CAWSVARYTEAFF. Full variable domain (missing parts from reference TRBV30 and TRBJ1-1): SQTIHQWPATLVQPVGSPLSLECTVEGTSNPNLYWYRQAAGRGLQLLFYSVGIGQISSEVPQNLSASRPQDRQFILSSKKLLLSDSGFYLCAWSVARYTEAFFGQGTRLTVV.

The chain is built from TRBV6-5 and TRBJ2-2, with 8 bases lining up with TRBD1. The CDR3 is 15 residues long. From germline, CDR1 is MNHEY and CDR2 SVGAGI. The ends lost 2 bases at V and 6 bases at J; junction bases unmatched: 5. CDR3 in amino acids: CASSYAQGAAGELFF. CDR3 nucleotides: TGTGCCAGCAGTTACGCTCAGGGGGCTGCCGGGGAGCTGTTTTTT.

The chain links TRBV11-2 to TRBJ2-6; a possible D gene is TRBD2 (6 bases). V was cut by 6 bases and J by 4 bases, with 7 bases left in between. Germline lookup yields CDR1 SGHAT and CDR2 FQNNGV. The CDR3 loop spans 13 amino acids. As DNA, the CDR3 is TGTGCCAGCAGGGGAGGAGGGGCCAACGTCCTGACTTTC. Its translation: CASRGGGANVLTF.

J is TRBJ2-7 and V is TRBV21-1; the D call in the table, TRBD1, was not verified against the DNA. TRBV21-1 is deemed a pseudogene. The CDR3 contains 18 residues. This chain's CDR3 is CASSKEGDKDHSLYEQYF. CDR3 bases: TGTGCCAGCAGCAAAGAAGGGGACAAGGACCACAGCTTATACGAGCAGTACTTC.

In its sample, this clone was seen a few times. The chain couples TRBV27 to TRBJ2-7; D remains unclear. Germline CDR1 MNHEY, CDR2 SMNVEV (reference sequence). V was pared by 3 bases and J by 3 bases, with 9 bases between. This CDR3 has 13 amino acids. CDR3 region: CASSLRVNYEQYF. The CDR3 nucleotides are TGTGCCAGCAGTTTGCGAGTCAACTACGAGCAGTACTTC.

This chain links TRBV5-1 with TRBJ2-7, with TRBD2 identical over 11 bases. The V and J ends lost 0 bases and 5 bases, in that order; junction bases with no gene match: 1. Germline CDR1 and CDR2: SGHRS and YFSETQ. The CDR3 runs to 14 residues. The CDR3 nucleotides read TGCGCCAGCAGCTTGGAACTAGCGGGAGACGAGCAGTACTTC. Amino acids: CASSLELAGDEQYF.

The chain couples TRBV9 to TRBJ2-1; D ambiguous. CDR1 is SGDLS, CDR2 YYNGEE, per germline. This CDR3 is 12 amino acids long. Between the trimmed V and J ends, which lost 4 bases and 3 bases, there was a span of 5 bases. In DNA form, the CDR3 reads TGTGCCAGCAGCTCCGGCTACAATGAGCAGTTCTTC. Protein product: CASSSGYNEQFF.

Written as DNA, the CDR3 is TGTGCCAGCAGCCAGGGGAGTGGGTGGACCTACGAGCAGTACTTC. Its translation: CASSQGSGWTYEQYF. The chain joins TRBV7-2 to TRBJ2-7, with D maybe TRBD1 (6 bases). This CDR3 spans 15 amino acids. V was pared by 5 bases and J by 2 bases, with 16 bases between. The germline gives CDR1 SGHTA, CDR2 FQGNSA. Full variable domain (missing parts from reference TRBV7-2 and TRBJ2-7): GAGVSQSPSNKVTEKGKDVELRCDPISGHTALYWYRQSLGQGLEFLIYFQGNSAPDKSGLPSDRFSAERTGGSVSTLTIQRTQQEDSAVYLCASSQGSGWTYEQYFGPGTRLTVT.

The rearrangement uses TRBV11-2 and TRBJ2-7, with D possibly being TRBD2 (6 bases). Per germline, CDR1 SGHAT and CDR2 FQNNGV. V was pared by 2 bases and J by 0 bases, with 14 bases between. The CDR3 runs to 16 residues. As DNA, the CDR3 is TGTGCCAGCAGCTTAAGGCTAGCGATTAGCTCCTACGAGCAGTACTTC. This encodes CASSLRLAISSYEQYF.

The J gene is TRBJ2-5, the V gene TRBV18; weak D call: TRBD1 (6 bases). V shed 3 bases and J shed 1 base, with 9 bases lying between them. From germline, CDR1 is KGHSH and CDR2 LQKENI. This CDR3 region has 14 residues. Here the CDR3 reads CASSPRDTQETQYF. The CDR3 DNA follows: TGTGCCAGCTCACCTCGGGACACCCAAGAGACCCAGTACTTC.

This chain joins TRBV6-6 and TRBJ2-7, with D perhaps matching TRBD2 (6 bases). CDR1 is MNHNY, CDR2 SVGAGI, per germline (reference sequence). This CDR3 region has 15 residues. V was pared by 7 bases and J by 2 bases, with 18 bases between. CDR3 nucleotides: TGTGCCAGCACCCCCACCGGGGGAACTGCCTACGAGCAGTACTTC. Its protein product is CASTPTGGTAYEQYF.

The chain couples TRBV18 to TRBJ1-1, with TRBD1 matching over 8 bases. The V gene end was trimmed by 3 bases and the J gene end by 4 bases; junction bases not matched to a gene: 7. This CDR3 is 15 amino acids long. Germline lookup yields CDR1 KGHSH and CDR2 LQKENI. The CDR3 sequence: CASSPPDRGRTEAFF. The CDR3 nucleotides read TGTGCCAGCTCACCTCCCGACAGGGGACGCACTGAAGCTTTCTTT.

The chain employs TRBV18 and TRBJ1-1; the D is unclear. Germline V lookup: CDR1 KGHSH, CDR2 LQKENI. V lost 6 bases, J lost 10 bases, and 15 bases lay in between. CDR3 size: 12 residues. The CDR3 DNA reads as TGTGCCAGCTCTCTATCAGGCGAAGGAGCTTTCTTT. Its translation is CASSLSGEGAFF. Full variable domain (missing parts from reference TRBV18 and TRBJ1-1): NAGVMQNPRHLVRRRGQEARLRCSPMKGHSHVYWYRQLPEEGLKFMVYLQKENIIDESGMPKERFSAEFPKEGPSILRIQQVVRGDSAAYFCASSLSGEGAFFGQGTRLTVV.

The sample holds a few counts of this clone. V is TRBV27 and J is TRBJ2-2, with 10 bases fitting TRBD1. V trimming: 5 bases; J trimming: 3 bases; junction bases outside the gene matches: 12. The CDR3 runs 18 residues. From germline, CDR1 is MNHEY and CDR2 SMNVEV (reference sequence). CDR3 DNA: TGTGCCAGCAGTGCCGGGACAGGGGCGTGGGGGCACACCGGGGAGCTGTTTTTT. This gives the protein CASSAGTGAWGHTGELFF.

V and J are TRBV7-9 and TRBJ2-5, with D unresolved. The CDR3 sequence is 14 residues long. The V and J ends lost 7 bases and 2 bases respectively, with 14 bases between them. CDR1 and CDR2 (germline): SEHNR, FQNEAQ (reference sequence). The CDR3 DNA follows: TGTGCCAGCATTCTAGGAGTTTATCAAGAGACCCAGTACTTC. Protein: CASILGVYQETQYF.

This clone was observed a single time. This rearrangement joins TRBV18 to TRBJ1-1, with TRBD1 matching over 8 bases. Germline values: CDR1 KGHSH, CDR2 LQKENI. The trim removed 2 bases at V and 6 bases at J, leaving 2 bases unmatched. The CDR3 sequence is 13 residues long. The CDR3 nucleotides read TGTGCCAGCTCACCATTACAGGGGGCTGAAGCTTTCTTT. This translates into CASSPLQGAEAFF. Combining the CDR3 with reference TRBV18 and TRBJ1-1 gives the whole variable domain NAGVMQNPRHLVRRRGQEARLRCSPMKGHSHVYWYRQLPEEGLKFMVYLQKENIIDESGMPKERFSAEFPKEGPSILRIQQVVRGDSAAYFCASSPLQGAEAFFGQGTRLTVV.

This chain connects TRBV27 to TRBJ1-4; TRBD1 aligns across 9 bases. This CDR3 is 17 amino acids long. Germline loops: CDR1 MNHEY, CDR2 SMNVEV (reference sequence). Trimming cost V 4 bases and J 7 bases; bases outside gene matches: 13. The CDR3 sequence: CASSSAGTGSLREKLFF. DNA of the CDR3: TGTGCCAGCAGTTCCGCCGGGACAGGGTCCCTTCGTGAAAAACTGTTTTTT.

This clone was seen only once. V is TRBV5-1 and J is TRBJ2-1; TRBD2 aligns across 11 bases. The CDR3 runs 16 residues. The germline gives CDR1 SGHRS, CDR2 YFSETQ. The trim removed 5 bases at V and 1 base at J, leaving 5 bases unmatched. The DNA of the CDR3 is TGCGCCAGCAGATTAACTAGCGGGGGATCCTACAATGAGCAGTTCTTC. This gives the protein CASRLTSGGSYNEQFF.

The chain employs TRBV28 and TRBJ2-4, with 8 positions matching TRBD1. The CDR3 runs 17 residues. Germline V lookup: CDR1 MDHEN, CDR2 SYDVKM. The V gene end was trimmed by 1 base and the J gene end by 7 bases; junction bases not matched to a gene: 12. The CDR3 DNA is TGTGCCAGCAGTTTATACGGCGGACAGGGAAAGAGGAACATTCAGTACTTC. This codes for CASSLYGGQGKRNIQYF.

The gene calls are TRBV5-1 and TRBJ1-2; TRBD1 might be the D (6 bases). Per the germline V gene, CDR1 is SGHRS and CDR2 is YFSETQ. The CDR3 sequence is 15 residues long. The V end lost 4 bases, the J end lost 4 bases, and 17 bases lay between the germline ends. The CDR3 reads CASSAGTPKGYGYTF. The DNA for the CDR3 is TGCGCCAGCAGCGCCGGGACACCCAAAGGCTATGGCTACACCTTC.

As regards this clone: One end of the junction is discordant with germline, which a read error may explain. This rearrangement joins TRBV18 to TRBJ1-2, with D perhaps matching TRBD1 (5 bases). There are 15 residues in the CDR3. Germline V CDR1 and CDR2: KGHSH, LQKENI. CDR3 protein: CTSSPGRQGNYGYTF. The CDR3 nucleotides are TGTACCAGCTCACCGGGTCGTCAGGGTAACTATGGCTACACCTTC. The full variable domain, rest sourced from reference TRBV18 and TRBJ1-2, is NAGVMQNPRHLVRRRGQEARLRCSPMKGHSHVYWYRQLPEEGLKFMVYLQKENIIDESGMPKERFSAEFPKEGPSILRIQQVVRGDSAAYFCTSSPGRQGNYGYTFGSGTRLTVV.

V gene TRBV5-4 combines with J gene TRBJ1-6, with D uncertain. V shed 0 bases and J shed 7 bases, with 8 bases lying between them. From germline, CDR1 is SGHNT and CDR2 YYREEE (reference sequence). The CDR3 totals 14 residues. The CDR3 here is CASSLAAVNSPLHF. The CDR3 bases are TGTGCCAGCAGCTTGGCCGCGGTGAATTCACCCCTCCACTTT.

This sequence joins TRBV5-4 and TRBJ2-5; D is ambiguous. V lost 4 bases and J lost 5, with 12 bases in between. Germline assignment: CDR1 SGHNT and CDR2 YYREEE (reference sequence). The CDR3 has 13 residues. Written as DNA, the CDR3 is TGTGCCAGCAGCAACATCTCCCTTGAGACCCAGTACTTC. Translation gives CASSNISLETQYF. Drawing the rest from reference TRBV5-4 and TRBJ2-5, the complete variable domain is ETGVTQSPTHLIKTRGQQVTLRCSSQSGHNTVSWYQQALGQGPQFIFQYYREEENGRGNFPPRFSGLQFPNYSSELNVNALELDDSALYLCASSNISLETQYFGPGTRLLVL.

In its sample, this clone was seen a few times. J is TRBJ2-5 and V is TRBV25-1; D is undetermined. Germline V gives CDR1 MGHDK, CDR2 SYGVNS. The V end lost 2 bases, the J end lost 2 bases, and 12 bases lay between the germline ends. The CDR3 is 15 amino acids. CDR3 DNA sequence: TGTGCCAGCAGTGAAAGAACACCACTACAAGAGACCCAGTACTTC. Its translation: CASSERTPLQETQYF.